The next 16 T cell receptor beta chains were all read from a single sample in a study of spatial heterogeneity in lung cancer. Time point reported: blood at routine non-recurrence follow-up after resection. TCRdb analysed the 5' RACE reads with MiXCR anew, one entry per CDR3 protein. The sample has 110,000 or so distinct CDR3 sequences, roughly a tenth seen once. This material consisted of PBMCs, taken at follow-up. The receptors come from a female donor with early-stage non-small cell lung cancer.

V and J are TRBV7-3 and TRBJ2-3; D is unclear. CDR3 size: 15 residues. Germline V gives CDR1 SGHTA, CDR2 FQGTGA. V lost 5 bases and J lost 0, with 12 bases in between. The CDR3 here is CASSPLGGSTDTQYF. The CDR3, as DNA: TGTGCCAGCAGCCCCCTCGGCGGTAGCACAGATACGCAGTATTTT. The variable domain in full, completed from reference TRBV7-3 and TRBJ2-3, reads GAGVSQTPSNKVTEKGKYVELRCDPISGHTALYWYRQSLGQGPEFLIYFQGTGAADDSGLPNDRFFAVRPEGSVSTLKIQRTERGDSAVYLCASSPLGGSTDTQYFGPGTRLTVL.

Written as DNA, the CDR3 is TGTGCCAGCAGCACTAGCCGGGAGGTTCAGGAGACCCAGTACTTC. This sequence encodes CASSTSREVQETQYF. The V call is TRBV12-3 or TRBV12-4, the J call TRBJ2-5, with 7 bases identical to TRBD2. CDR3 length: 15 residues. V lost 6 bases and J lost 5; bases outside the gene matches: 12.

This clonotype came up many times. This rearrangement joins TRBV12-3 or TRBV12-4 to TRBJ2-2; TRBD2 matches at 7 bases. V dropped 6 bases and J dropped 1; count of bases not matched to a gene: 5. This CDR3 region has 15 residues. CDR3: CASRPSGMNTGELFF. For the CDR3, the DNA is TGTGCCAGCAGGCCCAGCGGGATGAACACCGGGGAGCTGTTTTTT.

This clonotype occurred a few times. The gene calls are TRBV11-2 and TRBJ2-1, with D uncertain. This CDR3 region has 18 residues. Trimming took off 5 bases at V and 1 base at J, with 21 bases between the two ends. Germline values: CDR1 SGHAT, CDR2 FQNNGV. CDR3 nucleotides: TGTGCCAGCAGCCATTACGCGATTGGAAAGGTATCCTACAATGAGCAGTTCTTC. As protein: CASSHYAIGKVSYNEQFF.

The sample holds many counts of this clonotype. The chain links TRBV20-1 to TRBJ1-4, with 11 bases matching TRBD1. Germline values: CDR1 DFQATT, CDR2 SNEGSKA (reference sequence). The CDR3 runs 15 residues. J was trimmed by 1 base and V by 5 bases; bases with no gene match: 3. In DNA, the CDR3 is TGCAGTGCTGTTGGGACAGGGGGAACTAATGAAAAACTGTTTTTT. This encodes CSAVGTGGTNEKLFF.

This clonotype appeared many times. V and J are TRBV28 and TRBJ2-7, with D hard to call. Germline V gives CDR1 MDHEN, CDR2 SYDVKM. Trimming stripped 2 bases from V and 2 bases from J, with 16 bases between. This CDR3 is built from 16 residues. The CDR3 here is CASSLDLDYRTYEQYF. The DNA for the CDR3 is TGTGCCAGCAGTTTAGATCTTGATTACCGAACCTACGAGCAGTACTTC.

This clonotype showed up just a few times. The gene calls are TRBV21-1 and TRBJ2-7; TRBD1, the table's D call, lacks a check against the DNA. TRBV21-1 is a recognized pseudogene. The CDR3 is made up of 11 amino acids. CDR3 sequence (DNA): TGTGCCAACCCTGTTTTCTACGAGCAGTACGTC. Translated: CANPVFYEQYV.

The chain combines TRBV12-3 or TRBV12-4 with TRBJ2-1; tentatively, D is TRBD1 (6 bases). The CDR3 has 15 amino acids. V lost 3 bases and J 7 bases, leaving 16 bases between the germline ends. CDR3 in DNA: TGTGCCAGCAGTTTTCATGGCCAGGGGATGAATGAGCAGTTCTTC. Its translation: CASSFHGQGMNEQFF.

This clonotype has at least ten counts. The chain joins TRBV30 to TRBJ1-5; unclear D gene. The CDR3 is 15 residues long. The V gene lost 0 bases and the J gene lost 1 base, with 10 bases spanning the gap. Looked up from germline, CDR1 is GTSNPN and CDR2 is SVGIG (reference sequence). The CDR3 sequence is CAWSVSDLSNQPQHF. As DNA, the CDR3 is TGTGCCTGGAGTGTATCGGACCTGAGCAATCAGCCCCAGCATTTT.

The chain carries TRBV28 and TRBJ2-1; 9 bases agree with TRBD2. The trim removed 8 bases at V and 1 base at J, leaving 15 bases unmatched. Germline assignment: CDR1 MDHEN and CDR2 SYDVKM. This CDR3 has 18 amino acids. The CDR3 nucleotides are TGTGCCAGCGTAGGGCAGCCTCCGGGACTAGCATCCTACAATGAGCAGTTCTTC. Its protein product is CASVGQPPGLASYNEQFF.

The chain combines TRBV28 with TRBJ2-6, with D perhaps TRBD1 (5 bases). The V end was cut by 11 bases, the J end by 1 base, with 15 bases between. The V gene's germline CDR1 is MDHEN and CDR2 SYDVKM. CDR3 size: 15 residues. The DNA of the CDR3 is TGTGCCTCCCTAGAAGACAGATCTGGGGCCAACGTCCTGACTTTC. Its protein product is CASLEDRSGANVLTF.

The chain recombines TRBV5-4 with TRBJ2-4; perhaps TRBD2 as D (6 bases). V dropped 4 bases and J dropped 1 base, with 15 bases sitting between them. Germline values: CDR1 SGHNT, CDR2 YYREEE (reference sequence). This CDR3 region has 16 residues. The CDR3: CASSPEGYGAKNIQYF. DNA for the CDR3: TGTGCCAGCAGCCCGGAGGGTTACGGTGCCAAAAACATTCAGTACTTC.

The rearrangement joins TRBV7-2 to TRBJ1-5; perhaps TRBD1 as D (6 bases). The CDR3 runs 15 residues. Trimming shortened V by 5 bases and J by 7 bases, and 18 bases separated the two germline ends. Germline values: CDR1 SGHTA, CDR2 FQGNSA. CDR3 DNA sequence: TGTGCCAGCAGCAAACAGGGAAGAAGTAGCCAGCCCCAGCATTTT. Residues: CASSKQGRSSQPQHF.

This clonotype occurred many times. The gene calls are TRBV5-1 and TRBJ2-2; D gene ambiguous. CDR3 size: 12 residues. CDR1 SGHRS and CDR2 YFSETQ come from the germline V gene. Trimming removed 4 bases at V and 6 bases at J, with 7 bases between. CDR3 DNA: TGCGCCAGCAGCGTCCGGCCCGGGGAGCTGTTTTTT. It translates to CASSVRPGELFF.

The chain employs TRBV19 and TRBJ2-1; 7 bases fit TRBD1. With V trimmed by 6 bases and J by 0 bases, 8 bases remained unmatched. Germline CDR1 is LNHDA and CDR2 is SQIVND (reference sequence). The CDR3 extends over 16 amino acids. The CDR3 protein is CASSSRDSISYNEQFF. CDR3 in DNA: TGTGCCAGTAGCAGTCGGGACAGTATCTCCTACAATGAGCAGTTCTTC.

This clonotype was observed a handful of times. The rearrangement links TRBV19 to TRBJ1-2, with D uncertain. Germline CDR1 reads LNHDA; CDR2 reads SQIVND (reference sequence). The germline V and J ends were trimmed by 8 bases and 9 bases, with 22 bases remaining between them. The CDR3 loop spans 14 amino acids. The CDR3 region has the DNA TGTGCCAGTGTCGCAGTTCTATCCTCGCCTCGCTACACCTTC. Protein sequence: CASVAVLSSPRYTF.